This passage covers 4 T cell receptor beta chains from one sample sequenced in a study of blood T cell repertoires in COVID-19. Produced via immunoSEQ multiplex PCR; TCRdb's table is partial and in-frame only. This sample carries around 280,000 clones, roughly 86% of them seen once, and the ten largest clones take less than 2.5%. Sequenced: peripheral blood. These receptor sequences come from a woman aged 25 to 39 who had recovered from COVID-19.

This chain links TRBV5-4 with TRBJ1-1, with D unclear. CDR1 is SGHNT and CDR2 is YYREEE in the germline V gene (reference sequence). This CDR3 spans 14 amino acids. V was cut by 1 base and J by 7 bases, with 14 bases left in between. The CDR3 coding sequence is TGTGCCAGCAGCTTGATGACGGGGAGTCTTGAAGCTTTCTTT. Its protein product is CASSLMTGSLEAFF. Complete variable domain (other parts from reference TRBV5-4 and TRBJ1-1): ETGVTQSPTHLIKTRGQQVTLRCSSQSGHNTVSWYQQALGQGPQFIFQYYREEENGRGNFPPRFSGLQFPNYSSELNVNALELDDSALYLCASSLMTGSLEAFFGQGTRLTVV.

This clone has just a few counts. In DNA form, the CDR3 reads TGTGCCATCAGTACAGACGGCAACACCATATATTTT. The encoded protein is CAISTDGNTIYF. The rearrangement joins TRBV10-3 to TRBJ1-3, with D hard to call. Trimming removed 5 bases at V and 7 bases at J, with 9 bases between. CDR1 and CDR2 from the germline V gene are ENHRY and SYGVKD. This CDR3 is built from 12 residues.

This clone was seen a few times. The chain employs TRBV5-6 and TRBJ2-5; TRBD1 matches 7 bases. With V trimmed by 5 bases and J by 4 bases, 5 bases remained unmatched. CDR3 size: 13 residues. From germline, CDR1 is SGHDT and CDR2 YYEEEE. The CDR3 DNA sequence: TGTGCCAGCAGTACGAACAGGGGAGAGACCCAGTACTTC. Translated: CASSTNRGETQYF.

This clone has only one observation. Other nucleotide sequences in the sample specify the same CDR3. This chain joins TRBV18 and TRBJ2-7; tentatively, D is TRBD1 (5 bases). Germline CDR1 KGHSH, CDR2 LQKENI. Trimming removed 3 bases from V and 7 bases from J, with 10 bases in between. CDR3 length equals 12 residues. The CDR3 loop reads CASSPQGWEQYF. The DNA for the CDR3 is TGTGCCAGCTCACCTCAGGGCTGGGAGCAGTACTTC.